This T cell receptor (beta chain) was captured by sequencing in a study of blood T cell repertoires in COVID-19. V lost 0 bases, J lost 4 bases, and 18 bases lay in between. Germline V lookup: CDR1 MNHEY, CDR2 SVGEGT. The CDR3 has 18 residues. In the original workflow: From reference gene primer amplification, estimates of nucleated cell counts were derived. The assay was immunoSEQ multiplex PCR, and TCRdb's table has in-frame clones only and misses some. The V and J calls and clone size come from that table; D and trimming were worked out from the DNA. This sample carries over 200,000 clones, around nine tenths of them seen once, and the ten largest clones take around 2.9%.

The chain uses TRBV6-2 or TRBV6-3 and TRBJ2-2, with D possibly TRBD1 on 5 matching bases. Sample: peripheral blood. This TCR was sampled from a woman between 55 and 75 years old with acute or convalescent COVID-19. CDR3 in DNA: TGTGCCAGCAGTTACTCGGAGACAGCCACCTATCTCACCGGGGAGCTGTTTTTT. It translates to CASSYSETATYLTGELFF.